Listed below are T cell receptor beta chains from one sample, sequenced in a study of cytomegalovirus exposure and HLA in healthy donors. The protocol was immunoSEQ multiplex PCR, while the TCRdb copy is restricted to in-frame clones and leaves out a portion. The table has approximately 120,000 clones, under 85% seen once. Sequences were obtained from PBMCs. These TCRs come from a man between 40 and 49 years old in good health and CMV-seronegative. Both conserved end residues are part of each CDR3. A D gene is named only where the DNA matches it firmly. Size is omitted from some rows. Given values are once, few, many or a class for expanded clones.

cdr3_length,v_call,d_call,j_call,clone_size,cdr3_nt,cdr3_aa
18,TRBV9,TRBD1,TRBJ2-2,.,TGTGCCAGCAGCGGACAACTCGGACAGGGAATTCGTGGCGGGGAGCTGTTTTTT,CASSGQLGQGIRGGELFF
16,TRBV5-6,TRBD1,TRBJ1-6,.,TGTGCCAGCAGCAGGGACAGGGGGCCTGCCACTTCACCCCTCCACTTT,CASSRDRGPATSPLHF
11,TRBV30,TRBD1,TRBJ1-1,.,TGTGCCTGGAAAGACAGGGGGGAAGCTTTCTTT,CAWKDRGEAFF
21,TRBV13,TRBD1,TRBJ2-2,.,TGTGCCAGCAGCCGCCTCACCCGAATACTCCGGGACAGGGTTAGAAGCGGGGAGCTGTTTTTT,CASSRLTRILRDRVRSGELFF
15,TRBV12-5,.,TRBJ2-3,.,TGTGCTAGTGGTTTGGTACTATCTAGCACAGATACGCAGTATTTT,CASGLVLSSTDTQYF
15,TRBV6-5,TRBD1,TRBJ2-7,.,TGTGCCAGCAGTGCGGGACAGGGGCCCCCCGACGAGCAGTACTTC,CASSAGQGPPDEQYF
16,TRBV19,.,TRBJ1-4,.,TGTGCCAGTACCTCAAGACAGCCGTCAACTAATGAAAAACTGTTTTTT,CASTSRQPSTNEKLFF
14,TRBV9,.,TRBJ1-3,.,TGTGCCAGCACCTCGGCCGGGGAGCGAAACACCATATATTTT,CASTSAGERNTIYF
16,TRBV25-1,.,TRBJ2-3,once,TGTGCCAGCAGTGAATATAAGGGGCGCTTCTCAGATACGCAGTATTTT,CASSEYKGRFSDTQYF
13,TRBV7-9,TRBD1,TRBJ1-2,.,TGTGCCAGCAGCGCGGACAGGGAGTTGAGCTACACCTTC,CASSADRELSYTF
15,TRBV11-2,.,TRBJ2-2,.,TGTGCCAGCAGCTTAGGGGGCGGACCTACCGGGGAGCTGTTTTTT,CASSLGGGPTGELFF
15,TRBV28,.,TRBJ1-4,.,TGTGCCAGCACTAAAGCCGGGGGGACTAATGAAAAACTGTTTTTT,CASTKAGGTNEKLFF
15,TRBV7-3,TRBD1,TRBJ2-2,.,TGTGCCAGCAGCGAATACAGGGGTGGTGGCGGGGAGCTGTTTTTT,CASSEYRGGGGELFF
16,TRBV7-9,.,TRBJ2-2,.,TGTGCCAGCAGCTTATCGGTCAGGCGAAGGACCGGGGAGCTGTTTTTT,CASSLSVRRRTGELFF
13,TRBV19,.,TRBJ1-3,.,TGTGCCAGTAGTGCCCAGGGTGCGAACACCATATATTTT,CASSAQGANTIYF
17,TRBV6-1,TRBD1,TRBJ1-5,.,TGTGCCAGCAGTGGGGGACAGGGGGCGAGGAGCAATCAGCCCCAGCATTTT,CASSGGQGARSNQPQHF
16,TRBV11-1,TRBD1,TRBJ2-1,.,TGTGCCAGCAGCTTAGCAGGGACAGGGGGTATTGATGAGCAGTTCTTC,CASSLAGTGGIDEQFF
16,TRBV9,.,TRBJ1-3,.,TGTGCCAGCAGCGTAGTAAAGGTGAGCGATGGAAACACCATATATTTT,CASSVVKVSDGNTIYF
14,TRBV9,.,TRBJ2-3,.,TGTGCCAGCAGCACCCGGACTAGCACAGATACGCAGTATTTT,CASSTRTSTDTQYF
14,TRBV9,.,TRBJ1-1,.,TGTGCCAGCAGCGTAAGCGGCAGGGGCACTGAAGCTTTCTTT,CASSVSGRGTEAFF
17,TRBV5-4,TRBD1,TRBJ2-1,.,TGTGCCAGCAGCTCGGGGGAATCCGGGACAGGGGGGAATGAGCAGTTCTTC,CASSSGESGTGGNEQFF
14,TRBV7-9,TRBD1,TRBJ2-7,.,TGTGCCAGCAGCTTAGGGGGACAGGGGTACGAGCAGTACTTC,CASSLGGQGYEQYF
14,TRBV11-2,.,TRBJ2-7,.,TGTGCCAGCAGCTTAAGAGCAGGGGAATTGGAGCAGTACTTC,CASSLRAGELEQYF
17,TRBV5-1,TRBD1,TRBJ2-1,.,TGCGCCAGCAGCCCAATGCCGGGACAGGGGCCCTACAATGAGCAGTTCTTC,CASSPMPGQGPYNEQFF
15,TRBV6-5,TRBD1,TRBJ1-6,.,TGTGCCAGCAGGACAGGGGGCGCGGAGAATTCACCCCTCCACTTT,CASRTGGAENSPLHF
15,TRBV28,.,TRBJ2-7,.,TGTGCCAGCAGTTTATTCCGTTGGGGAGGCTACGAGCAGTACTTC,CASSLFRWGGYEQYF
17,TRBV13,TRBD2,TRBJ2-5,.,TGTGCCAGCAGCTGCAACCCCGGGACTAGCGGGCAAGAGACCCAGTACTTC,CASSCNPGTSGQETQYF
15,TRBV19,TRBD1,TRBJ2-7,.,TGTGCCAGTAGTATCGGGACAGGTACCTACTACGAGCAGTACTTC,CASSIGTGTYYEQYF
14,TRBV5-1,TRBD2,TRBJ2-7,few,TGCGCCAGCAGCCCGCGCCCGGGGGGGAGCGAGCAGTACTTC,CASSPRPGGSEQYF
13,TRBV19,TRBD1,TRBJ1-6,.,TGTGCCAGTAGTATAGCAGGGGGTTCACCCCTCCACTTT,CASSIAGGSPLHF
13,TRBV29-1,.,TRBJ1-5,.,TGCAGCGTGGCCCCGTCCCGCAATCAGCCCCAGCATTTT,CSVAPSRNQPQHF
16,TRBV4-3,TRBD1,TRBJ1-4,.,TGCGCCAGCAGCCAAGCCTTGACAGGGTCTAATGAAAAACTGTTTTTT,CASSQALTGSNEKLFF
15,TRBV7-9,TRBD2,TRBJ2-1,.,TGTGCCAGCAGCTTAAAGAAGCGGGGGGAGACTGAGCAGTTCTTC,CASSLKKRGETEQFF
14,TRBV29-1,.,TRBJ2-1,.,TGCAGCGTTGTTGACAGTTTAGTCCACAATGAGCAGTTCTTC,CSVVDSLVHNEQFF
13,TRBV25-1,TRBD2,TRBJ2-3,.,TGTGCTAGCGGGCGGGCGAGCACAGATACGCAGTATTTT,CASGRASTDTQYF
14,TRBV7-3,TRBD1,TRBJ2-5,.,TGTGCCAGCAGCTTTAGAGGGGGCGGGGAGACCCAGTACTTC,CASSFRGGGETQYF
14,TRBV5-1,TRBD1,TRBJ1-5,.,TGCGCCAGCAGCTCCGGGACAGGGAATCAGCCCCAGCATTTT,CASSSGTGNQPQHF
17,TRBV6-1,.,TRBJ2-1,.,TGTGCCAGCAGTGCTCTCCCCGCGCATACGTTGGGGACATGGCAGTTCTTC,CASSALPAHTLGTWQFF
11,TRBV29-1,TRBD1,TRBJ1-2,.,TGCAGCGTTGGACAGGGGGCAGGCTACACCTTC,CSVGQGAGYTF
15,TRBV9,TRBD2,TRBJ2-7,.,TGTGCCAGCAGCGTAGCGGGGGGGGCCCGGAGCGAGCAGTACTTC,CASSVAGGARSEQYF
11,TRBV20-1,.,TRBJ1-2,.,TGCAGTGCTCGCTCGAGGGCTGGCTACACCTTC,CSARSRAGYTF
14,TRBV12-5,TRBD1,TRBJ1-1,.,TGTGCTAGTGGTTTCGGGACAGGGAACACTGAAGCTTTCTTT,CASGFGTGNTEAFF
16,TRBV6-4,TRBD2,TRBJ2-3,.,TGTGCCAGCAGTGTCACCAGCGGGGGGGGTACAGATACGCAGTATTTT,CASSVTSGGGTDTQYF
13,TRBV10-3,.,TRBJ1-1,.,TGTGCCATCAGTGAGGCAGGGATCACTGAAGCTTTCTTT,CAISEAGITEAFF
14,TRBV11-2,TRBD1,TRBJ2-7,.,TGTGCCAGCAGCCATAGGGACAGTTCCTACGAGCAGTACTTC,CASSHRDSSYEQYF
14,TRBV9,.,TRBJ1-2,.,TGTGCCAGCAGCGTACCGGGGTCGGGGGATGGCTACACCTTC,CASSVPGSGDGYTF
12,TRBV10-3,.,TRBJ2-7,few,TGTGCCATCAGTGGACAGGCCTACGAGCAGTACTTC,CAISGQAYEQYF
13,TRBV2,.,TRBJ2-7,.,TGTGCCAGCAGTGGTGCAGGGGCCTACGAGCAGTACTTC,CASSGAGAYEQYF
13,TRBV7-9,.,TRBJ1-6,once,TGTGCCAGCAGCTTGGGCCCCCAGACACCCCTCCACTTT,CASSLGPQTPLHF
16,TRBV4-2,TRBD1,TRBJ2-3,.,TGTGCCAGCAGCCAAGAAGGGACAGGGCGAACAGATACGCAGTATTTT,CASSQEGTGRTDTQYF
17,TRBV5-1,TRBD2,TRBJ2-3,.,TGCGCCAGCAGGGCTTCAGCGGGGGGGTCTGTCACAGATACGCAGTATTTT,CASRASAGGSVTDTQYF
19,TRBV7-8,TRBD2,TRBJ2-1,.,TGTGCCAGCAGCTTAGCGCCCCTAGCGGGGGTCTTTTCCTACAATGAGCAGTTCTTC,CASSLAPLAGVFSYNEQFF
15,TRBV2,TRBD2,TRBJ2-3,.,TGTGCCAGTCGGACTAGCGGGGGTTCCACAGATACGCAGTATTTT,CASRTSGGSTDTQYF
15,TRBV9,TRBD1,TRBJ1-2,.,TGTGCCAGCAGCGTTGGGACAGGGGCTGGGGGTGGCTACACCTTC,CASSVGTGAGGGYTF
12,TRBV10-3,.,TRBJ1-2,.,TGTGCCATCAGTGAGAAGGGGTATGGCTACACCTTC,CAISEKGYGYTF
15,TRBV5-4,.,TRBJ2-1,.,TGTGCCAGCAGCTTGGGGCAGGGGTGGCACAATGAGCAGTTCTTC,CASSLGQGWHNEQFF
17,TRBV9,.,TRBJ1-4,.,TGTGCCAGCAGCGTAGATTGGAGGGGAGCGCCGAATGAAAAACTGTTTTTT,CASSVDWRGAPNEKLFF